This T cell receptor beta chain was observed in a study of relationships among human T cell subsets. Findings and caveats of the study: Bead sorting may have left some CD4+CD8+ double-positive cells. Th1, Th2 and regulatory subsets overlapped substantially in CDR3 sequences.

Pooled CD4+ and CD8+ T cells were bead-selected with anti-CD45RA to get naive and transitional cells. From mRNA, alpha and beta CDR3 regions were amplified using semiquantitative ARM-PCR. Exponential amplification used communal superprimers after tagged nested gene-specific primers in ARM-PCR. Via MiXCR, TCRdb re-called the multiplex PCR reads, giving one row per CDR3 protein. The sample gives 7,000 to 8,500 distinct CDR3 sequences, approximately 70% of which show up once; under 60% is in the top ten. With regard to this clonotype: What it binds is not known.

In germline, CDR1 is SGHAT, CDR2 FQNNGV. The CDR3 totals 17 residues. With 2 bases clipped from V and 10 bases from J, the junction kept 15 bases outside the gene matches. Input material: naive and transitional (CD45RA+) T cells sorted from blood. The receptor's source is a man aged 35 to 55 in good health. V and J are TRBV11-2 and TRBJ2-1; 9 positions match TRBD2. This chain's CDR3 is CASSLQTSGPILNEQFF. CDR3 bases: TGTGCCAGCAGCTTACAGACTAGCGGTCCTATCCTGAACGAGCAGTTCTTC.